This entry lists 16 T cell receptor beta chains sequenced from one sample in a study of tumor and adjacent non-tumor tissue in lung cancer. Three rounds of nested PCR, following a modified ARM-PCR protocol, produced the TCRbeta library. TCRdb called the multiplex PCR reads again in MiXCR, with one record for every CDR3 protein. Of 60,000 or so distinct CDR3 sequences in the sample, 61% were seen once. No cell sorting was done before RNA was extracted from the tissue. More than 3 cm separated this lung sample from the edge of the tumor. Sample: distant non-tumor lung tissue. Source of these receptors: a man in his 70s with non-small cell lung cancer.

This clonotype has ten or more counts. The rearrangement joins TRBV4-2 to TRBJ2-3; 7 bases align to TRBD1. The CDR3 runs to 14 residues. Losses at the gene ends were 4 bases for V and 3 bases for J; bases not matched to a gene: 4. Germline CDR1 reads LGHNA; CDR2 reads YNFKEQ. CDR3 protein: CASSRDRVTDTQYF. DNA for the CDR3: TGTGCCAGCAGCCGAGACAGGGTAACAGATACGCAGTATTTT.

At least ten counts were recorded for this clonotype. This chain's CDR3 is CASLKNLNTEAFF. Written as DNA, the CDR3 is TGTGCCAGCTTAAAGAACCTGAACACTGAAGCTTTCTTT. J is TRBJ1-1 and V is TRBV12-3 or TRBV12-4; no reliable D call. V lost 8 bases and J 0 bases, leaving 10 bases between the germline ends. The CDR3 is 13 residues long.

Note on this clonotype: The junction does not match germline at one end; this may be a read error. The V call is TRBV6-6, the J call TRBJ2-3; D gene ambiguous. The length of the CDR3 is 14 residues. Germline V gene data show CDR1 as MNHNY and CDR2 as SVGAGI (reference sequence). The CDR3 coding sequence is TGTGCTAGCAGTTGGTCTACTAACACAGATACGCAGTATTTT. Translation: CASSWSTNTDTQYF.

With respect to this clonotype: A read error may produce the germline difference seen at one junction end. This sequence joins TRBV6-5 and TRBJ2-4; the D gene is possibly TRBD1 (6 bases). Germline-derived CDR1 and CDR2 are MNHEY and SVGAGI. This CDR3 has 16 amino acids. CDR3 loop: CASSSGHQVVKNIQYF. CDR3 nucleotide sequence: TGTGCCAGTAGTTCGGGACACCAGGTAGTCAAAAACATTCAGTACTTC.

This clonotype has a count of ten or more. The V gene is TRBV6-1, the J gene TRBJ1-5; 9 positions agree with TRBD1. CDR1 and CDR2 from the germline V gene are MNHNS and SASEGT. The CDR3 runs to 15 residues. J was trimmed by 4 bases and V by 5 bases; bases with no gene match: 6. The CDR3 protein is CASSLYRGRNQPQHF. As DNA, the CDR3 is TGTGCCAGCAGTTTATACAGGGGGCGGAATCAGCCCCAGCATTTT.

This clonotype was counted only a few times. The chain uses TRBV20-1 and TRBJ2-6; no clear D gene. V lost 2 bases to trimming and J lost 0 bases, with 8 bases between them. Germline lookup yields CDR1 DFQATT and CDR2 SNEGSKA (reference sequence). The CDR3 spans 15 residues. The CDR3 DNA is TGCAGTGCTAGACCTGACTCCTCTGGGGCCAACGTCCTGACTTTC. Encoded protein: CSARPDSSGANVLTF.

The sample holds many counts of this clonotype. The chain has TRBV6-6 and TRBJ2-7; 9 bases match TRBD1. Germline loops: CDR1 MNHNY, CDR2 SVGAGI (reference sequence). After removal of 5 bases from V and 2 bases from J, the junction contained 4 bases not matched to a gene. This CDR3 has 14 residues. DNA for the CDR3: TGTGCCAGCAGTAAGACAGGGGGAACCTACGAGCAGTACTTC. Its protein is CASSKTGGTYEQYF.

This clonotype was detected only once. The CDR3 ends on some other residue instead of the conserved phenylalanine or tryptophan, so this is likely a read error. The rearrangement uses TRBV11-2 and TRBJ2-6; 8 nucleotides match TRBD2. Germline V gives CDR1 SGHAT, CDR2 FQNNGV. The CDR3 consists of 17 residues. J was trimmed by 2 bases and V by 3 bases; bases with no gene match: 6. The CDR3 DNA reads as TGTGCCAGCAGCTTCCGGGGGGGTAGCCCTGGGGCCAACGTCCTGACTTTG. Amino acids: CASSFRGGSPGANVLTL.

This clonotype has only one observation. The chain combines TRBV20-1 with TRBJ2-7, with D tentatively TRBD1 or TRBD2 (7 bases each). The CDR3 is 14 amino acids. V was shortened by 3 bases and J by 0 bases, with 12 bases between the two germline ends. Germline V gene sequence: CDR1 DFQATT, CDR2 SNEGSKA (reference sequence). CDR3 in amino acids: CSARGQRGSYEQYF. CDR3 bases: TGCAGTGCTAGGGGACAGCGGGGCTCCTACGAGCAGTACTTC.

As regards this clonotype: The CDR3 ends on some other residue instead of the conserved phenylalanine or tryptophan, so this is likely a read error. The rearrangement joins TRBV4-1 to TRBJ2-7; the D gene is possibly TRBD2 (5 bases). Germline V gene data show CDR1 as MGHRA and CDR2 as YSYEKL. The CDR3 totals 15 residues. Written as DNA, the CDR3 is TGCGCCTGCAGCCAGATGCCGGGGTTCTCCTACGAGCAGTACTCC. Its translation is CACSQMPGFSYEQYS.

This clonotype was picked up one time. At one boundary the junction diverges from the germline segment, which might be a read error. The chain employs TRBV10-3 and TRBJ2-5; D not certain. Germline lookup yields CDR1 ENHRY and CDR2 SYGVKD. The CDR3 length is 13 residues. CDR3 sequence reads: CAISERSQKTQYF. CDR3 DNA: TGTGCCATAAGTGAAAGAAGCCAAAAGACCCAGTACTTC.

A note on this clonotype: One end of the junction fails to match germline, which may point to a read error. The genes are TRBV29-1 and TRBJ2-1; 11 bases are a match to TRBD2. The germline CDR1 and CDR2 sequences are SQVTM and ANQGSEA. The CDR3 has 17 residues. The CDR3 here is CSVSGSGGAFSYDEQFF. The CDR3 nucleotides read TGCAGTGTTTCGGGTAGCGGGGGGGCCTTTTCCTACGATGAGCAGTTCTTC.

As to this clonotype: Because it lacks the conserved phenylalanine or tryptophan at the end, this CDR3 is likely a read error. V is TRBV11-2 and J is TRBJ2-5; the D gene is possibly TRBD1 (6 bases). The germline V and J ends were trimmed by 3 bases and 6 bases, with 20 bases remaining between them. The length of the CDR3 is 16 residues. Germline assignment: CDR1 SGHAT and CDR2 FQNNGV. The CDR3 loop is CASSLDSLSAKKTQYL. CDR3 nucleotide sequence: TGTGCCAGCAGCTTGGACAGTCTGAGTGCGAAGAAGACCCAGTACCTC.

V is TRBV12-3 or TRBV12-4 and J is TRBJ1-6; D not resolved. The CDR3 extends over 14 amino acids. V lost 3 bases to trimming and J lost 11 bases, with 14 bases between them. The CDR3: CASSLSGFNTPLHF. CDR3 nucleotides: TGTGCCAGCAGTTTGTCAGGTTTCAATACACCCCTCCACTTT.

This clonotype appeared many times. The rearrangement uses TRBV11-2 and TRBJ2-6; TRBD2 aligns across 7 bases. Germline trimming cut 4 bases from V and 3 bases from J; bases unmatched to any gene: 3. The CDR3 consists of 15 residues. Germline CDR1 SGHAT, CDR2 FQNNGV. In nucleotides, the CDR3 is TGTGCCAGCAGCTGGGGGGGAGGTGGGGCCAACGTCCTGACTTTC. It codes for CASSWGGGGANVLTF.

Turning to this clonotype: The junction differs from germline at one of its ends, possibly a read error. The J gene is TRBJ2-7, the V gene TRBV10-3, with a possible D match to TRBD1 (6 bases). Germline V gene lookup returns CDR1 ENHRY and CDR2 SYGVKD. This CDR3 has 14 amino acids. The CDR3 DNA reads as TGTGCCGTCAGTGAAGACAGGAGCTCCTACGAGCAATACTTC. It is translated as CAVSEDRSSYEQYF.